The 22 T cell receptor beta chains in this list originate from one sample, sequenced in a study of T cell changes during pregnancy in multiple sclerosis. TCRdb keeps only in-frame clones here, not all; method: immunoSEQ multiplex PCR. The sample lists about 87,000 clones; 93% were seen once. The specimen comprised peripheral blood, sampled in the third trimester of pregnancy. The receptors stem from a female donor in good health, enrolled as a control in a pregnancy study.

This sequence joins TRBV5-6 and TRBJ2-1; the match to TRBD2 covers 9 bases. From germline, CDR1 is SGHDT and CDR2 YYEEEE. CDR3 length equals 17 residues. V lost 0 bases and J lost 0; bases outside the gene matches: 4. The CDR3: CASSLGLAGSSYNEQFF. DNA of the CDR3: TGTGCCAGCAGCTTGGGTCTAGCGGGGAGCTCCTACAATGAGCAGTTCTTC. The full variable domain, in which reference TRBV5-6 and TRBJ2-1 provide the parts outside the CDR3, is DAGVTQSPTHLIKTRGQQVTLRCSPKSGHDTVSWYQQALGQGPQFIFQYYEEEERQRGNFPDRFSGHQFPNYSSELNVNALLLGDSALYLCASSLGLAGSSYNEQFFGPGTRLTVL.

This chain connects TRBV28 to TRBJ2-3, with TRBD2 identical over 9 bases. Germline assignment: CDR1 MDHEN and CDR2 SYDVKM. This CDR3 has 17 residues. Unmatched junction bases numbered 4, after V lost 0 bases and J lost 0 bases. CDR3 coding DNA: TGTGCCAGCAGTTTATGGGCTAGCGGGGCTAGCACAGATACGCAGTATTTT. Its protein product is CASSLWASGASTDTQYF.

This clone was found a few times. CDR3 in DNA: TGTGCCAGTACACTAGCAGCCAACACCGGGGAGCTGTTTTTT. This sequence encodes CASTLAANTGELFF. This chain connects TRBV28 to TRBJ2-2; D may be TRBD2 (6 bases). This CDR3 is 14 amino acids long. V lost 9 bases and J 2 bases, leaving 13 bases between the germline ends. Germline lookup yields CDR1 MDHEN and CDR2 SYDVKM.

In the case of this clone: The junction and the germline gene differ at one end; a read error may be behind it. V and J are TRBV11-2 and TRBJ1-3; 8 bases line up with TRBD1. CDR1 and CDR2 from the germline V gene are SGHAT and FQNNGV. The CDR3 spans 16 residues. Written as DNA, the CDR3 is TGTGCCAGCAGCGTAGACAGGGGCCGCTCTGGAAACACCATATATTTT. Translated, it gives CASSVDRGRSGNTIYF.

The CDR3 sequence is CATSRDLAGPYGYTF. CDR3 nucleotide sequence: TGTGCCACCAGCAGAGATCTGGCAGGCCCCTATGGCTACACCTTC. This chain uses TRBV15 with TRBJ1-2; no firm D call. In germline, CDR1 is LNHNV, CDR2 YYDKDF (reference sequence). The CDR3 spans 15 residues. V lost 0 bases and J 4 bases, leaving 12 bases between the germline ends.

The V call is TRBV29-1, the J call TRBJ2-5, with 11 bases matching TRBD1. Unmatched junction bases numbered 3, after V lost 3 bases and J lost 0 bases. Germline CDR1 is SQVTM and CDR2 is ANQGSEA. The CDR3 extends over 15 amino acids. In nucleotides, the CDR3 is TGCAGCGTTGACGGGACAGGGGGGGACCAAGAGACCCAGTACTTC. This codes for CSVDGTGGDQETQYF.

The chain couples TRBV29-1 to TRBJ1-3; D is undetermined. Germline V gene lookup returns CDR1 SQVTM and CDR2 ANQGSEA. The V end was cut by 7 bases, the J end by 8 bases, with 12 bases between. This CDR3 spans 11 amino acids. The CDR3 region is CSAPPRDTIYF. CDR3 nucleotide sequence: TGCAGCGCCCCCCCCCGGGACACCATATATTTT. The variable domain in full, with the rest retrieved from reference TRBV29-1 and TRBJ1-3, is SAVISQKPSRDICQRGTSLTIQCQVDSQVTMMFWYRQQPGQSLTLIATANQGSEATYESGFVIDKFPISRPNLTFSTLTVSNMSPEDSSIYLCSAPPRDTIYFGEGSWLTVV.

This sequence joins TRBV15 and TRBJ1-2, with TRBD1 as a possible D gene (6 bases). This CDR3 is built from 16 residues. In germline, CDR1 is LNHNV, CDR2 YYDKDF (reference sequence). V lost 0 bases to trimming and J lost 7 bases, with 18 bases between them. CDR3 sequence reads: CATSRDPGRGRSGYTF. Here the CDR3 DNA reads TGTGCCACCAGCAGAGATCCTGGCAGGGGACGATCTGGCTACACCTTC.

J is TRBJ2-3 and V is TRBV30; no definite D call. The length of the CDR3 is 12 residues. The ends were cut back, 0 bases at V and 2 bases at J, with 3 bases in the middle. Germline V lookup: CDR1 GTSNPN, CDR2 SVGIG (reference sequence). The CDR3 DNA reads as TGTGCCTGGAGTGTACTCACAGATACGCAGTATTTT. Translating gives CAWSVLTDTQYF. The full variable domain, with the rest looked up from reference TRBV30 and TRBJ2-3, is SQTIHQWPATLVQPVGSPLSLECTVEGTSNPNLYWYRQAAGRGLQLLFYSVGIGQISSEVPQNLSASRPQDRQFILSSKKLLLSDSGFYLCAWSVLTDTQYFGPGTRLTVL.

The count of this clone is one. This chain joins TRBV30 and TRBJ1-1; D may be TRBD1 (6 bases). CDR1 GTSNPN and CDR2 SVGIG come from the germline V gene (reference sequence). The CDR3 covers 13 residues. Deletions cut 2 bases from V and 1 base from J, with 8 bases between. The CDR3 spells CAWSRTANTEAFF. In DNA form, the CDR3 reads TGTGCCTGGAGTCGGACAGCGAACACTGAAGCTTTCTTT.

The rearrangement joins TRBV28 to TRBJ1-2; tentative D call: TRBD1 (6 bases). Trimming pared 6 bases from V and 8 bases from J, leaving 13 bases between. CDR3 size: 12 residues. The germline CDR1 and CDR2 sequences are MDHEN and SYDVKM. CDR3 region: CASSTGSGGYTF. CDR3 nucleotide sequence: TGTGCCAGCAGCACAGGGTCGGGGGGCTACACCTTC.

The chain uses TRBV5-1 and TRBJ2-1; D might be TRBD1 (5 bases). Germline CDR1 reads SGHRS; CDR2 reads YFSETQ. V was trimmed by 4 bases and J by 8 bases, leaving 10 bases between them. There are 12 residues in the CDR3. This CDR3 reads CASSPQGDEQFF. As DNA, the CDR3 is TGCGCCAGCAGCCCGCAGGGCGATGAGCAGTTCTTC.

This chain links TRBV5-1 with TRBJ1-2, with TRBD1 matching 7 bases. The CDR3 consists of 14 residues. Looked up from germline, CDR1 is SGHRS and CDR2 is YFSETQ. V lost 2 bases to trimming and J lost 4 bases; unmatched junction nucleotides: 5. The CDR3 coding sequence is TGCGCCAGCAGCTTCGGAGGGGGCTCCTATGGCTACACCTTC. As protein: CASSFGGGSYGYTF.

A few counts support this clone. V and J are TRBV6-4 and TRBJ2-7; TRBD1 matches 8 bases. Unmatched junction bases numbered 7, after V lost 6 bases and J lost 3 bases. The CDR3 consists of 14 residues. Germline lookup yields CDR1 MRHNA and CDR2 SNTAGT. In DNA form, the CDR3 reads TGTGCCAGCAGGCGGGGACAGGTAAACTACGAGCAGTACTTC. Encoded protein: CASRRGQVNYEQYF.

The rearrangement uses TRBV4-2 and TRBJ2-4; D not certain. The CDR3 runs to 14 residues. Deletions cut 0 bases from V and 6 bases from J, with 9 bases between. Germline CDR1 is LGHNA and CDR2 is YNFKEQ. Here the CDR3 reads CASSQDPDRNIQYF. The CDR3 nucleotides read TGTGCCAGCAGCCAAGACCCTGATAGAAACATTCAGTACTTC.

The V call is TRBV28, the J call TRBJ1-3; D gene ambiguous. Trimming took off 3 bases at V and 3 bases at J, with 24 bases between the two ends. Germline-derived CDR1 and CDR2 are MDHEN and SYDVKM. This CDR3 is built from 19 residues. The CDR3 spells CASSFAPGENSPGGNTIYF. The CDR3 DNA sequence: TGTGCCAGCAGTTTCGCACCGGGAGAAAACAGCCCGGGTGGAAACACCATATATTTT.

The table lists this clone with a count of one. This chain links TRBV2 with TRBJ2-1; D is possibly TRBD1 (5 bases). The germline V gene encodes CDR1 SNHLY and CDR2 FYNNEI. Trimming stripped 7 bases from V and 5 bases from J, with 12 bases between. CDR3 length: 13 residues. The CDR3 nucleotides read TGTGCCAGCATGGCAGGGCCAAACAATGAGCAGTTCTTC. Translation: CASMAGPNNEQFF.

The chain recombines TRBV11-2 with TRBJ2-2, with D perhaps TRBD2 (5 bases). There are 15 residues in the CDR3. Germline CDR1 and CDR2: SGHAT and FQNNGV. V was cut by 5 bases and J by 1 base, with 11 bases left in between. CDR3 region: CASSPGKWNTGELFF. The CDR3 coding sequence is TGTGCCAGCAGCCCCGGGAAGTGGAACACCGGGGAGCTGTTTTTT.

This sequence joins TRBV6-1 and TRBJ1-2; D unclear. The CDR3 extends over 12 amino acids. CDR1 is MNHNS, CDR2 SASEGT, per germline. The V end was cut by 5 bases, the J end by 4 bases, with 8 bases between. In DNA form, the CDR3 reads TGTGCCAGCAGTCTGTCCCTCTATGGCTACACCTTC. Its protein is CASSLSLYGYTF.

The chain carries TRBV5-1 and TRBJ2-1; a possible D gene is TRBD2 (5 bases). The CDR3 is 16 residues long. V was cut by 0 bases and J by 9 bases, with 19 bases left in between. The germline gives CDR1 SGHRS, CDR2 YFSETQ. CDR3 in amino acids: CASSLVVKGSGGEQFF. CDR3 bases: TGCGCCAGCAGCTTGGTGGTCAAGGGTAGTGGAGGTGAGCAGTTCTTC.

CDR3 sequence: CASSLRLAGPYEQYF. As DNA, the CDR3 is TGTGCCAGCAGCTTGCGGCTAGCGGGGCCCTACGAGCAGTACTTC. This chain connects TRBV5-6 to TRBJ2-7, with 9 bases that match TRBD2. J was trimmed by 2 bases and V by 1 base; bases with no gene match: 4. CDR1 is SGHDT, CDR2 YYEEEE, per germline. CDR3 length: 15 amino acids. The variable domain in full, completed from reference TRBV5-6 and TRBJ2-7, reads DAGVTQSPTHLIKTRGQQVTLRCSPKSGHDTVSWYQQALGQGPQFIFQYYEEEERQRGNFPDRFSGHQFPNYSSELNVNALLLGDSALYLCASSLRLAGPYEQYFGPGTRLTVT.

V is TRBV4-1 and J is TRBJ2-7; perhaps TRBD2 as D (6 bases). This CDR3 comprises 14 residues. V was clipped by 1 base and J by 6 bases, with 13 bases between them. Germline assignment: CDR1 MGHRA and CDR2 YSYEKL. CDR3 in amino acids: CASSQVSGGVEQYF. CDR3 nucleotides: TGCGCCAGCAGCCAAGTTAGCGGCGGGGTCGAGCAGTACTTC.